This TCR beta chain was obtained from a study of molecular identifiers for immune sequencing clone quantification. Study-level background: Replicate experiments divided RNA from 20,000 or 100,000 naive CD8 cells into five parts and sequenced four. Study-wide results and limits: Whereas naive cells kept under 1% of molecules in clones above 20 RNA copies, such clones held over 97% in effectors.

Remarks on this clonotype: Its antigen is still unknown. A much bigger clone sits one base away, suggesting this may be a read error.

Preparation methods for the bulk TCR libraries were those previously described, with listed TCR primers. One entry per CDR3 protein, called by TCRdb with MiXCR from the PCR reads. The sample has under 600,000 distinct CDR3 sequences; around 21% are singletons. Per germline, CDR1 SNHLY and CDR2 FYNNEI. The CDR3 covers 13 residues. The source of this sequence is a human donor in good health. Some libraries in this study had Jurkat cell RNA spiked in. The sequenced sample was naive CD8+ T cells from blood, with Jurkat cell RNA spiked in. The subset is: FACS-sorted CD8+CD4-CCR7+CD45RA+ naive T cells. V gene TRBV2 combines with J gene TRBJ2-3, with TRBD2 matching 7 bases. The CDR3 DNA sequence: TGTGCCAGCAGTGAACTAGCGGCAGATACGCAGTGTTTT. Protein: CASSELAADTQCF.